The entry below gives a single T cell receptor beta chain sequence along with its context. Authors' analysis steps: Cell counts per sample came from amplifying reference gene primers. Using immunoSEQ multiplex PCR, the repertoire was profiled, and TCRdb retains in-frame clones only, with some absent. That table furnishes V, J and clone size, whereas the DNA furnished D and trimming. The data contain 440,000 or so clones, around 89% of them singletons. This specimen belongs to a study of blood T cell repertoires in COVID-19. Trimming shortened V by 0 bases and J by 12 bases, and 15 bases separated the two germline ends. CDR3 length equals 13 residues. Per germline, CDR1 LGHDT and CDR2 YNNKEL (reference sequence). Those enrolled in Seattle joined during active infection and were followed longitudinally afterward.

The TCR originated in a woman aged 40 to 50 with COVID-19, enrolled during active disease. Sequenced material: peripheral blood. The chain is built from TRBV3-1 (or the pseudogene TRBV3-2) and TRBJ2-7, with D possibly TRBD2 on 6 matching bases. The CDR3 DNA reads TGTGCCAGCAGCCAAGATTGGAGGGGCGTCTCGTACTTC. Protein product: CASSQDWRGVSYF.